A selection of T cell receptor beta chains follows, all from one sample in a study of cytomegalovirus exposure and HLA in healthy donors. Repertoires were generated with immunoSEQ multiplex PCR, while TCRdb's copy carries only in-frame clones and drops some. The table includes 95,000 to 110,000 clones, more than 75% detected once. Material for sequencing was PBMCs. The source is a woman under 30 in good health and CMV-seropositive. Both conserved end residues are part of each CDR3. The D gene is left open where the match is weak. A row's size may be missing; if present it is once, few, many or a size class.

>TRBJ1-4|.|.|TRBV5-1
CASSSVAGNEKLFF
TGCGCCAGCAGCTCAGTCGCCGGGAATGAAAAACTGTTTTTT
>TRBJ1-4|TRBD1|.|TRBV7-9
CASSRRQGEEKLFF
TGTGCCAGCAGCCGAAGACAGGGGGAAGAAAAACTGTTTTTT
>TRBJ1-1|.|.|TRBV19
CASSIRLTEAFF
TGTGCCAGTAGTATACGGTTGACTGAAGCTTTCTTT
>TRBJ2-5|.|.|TRBV5-1
CASSWSGGGETQYF
TGCGCCAGCAGCTGGTCCGGGGGTGGAGAGACCCAGTACTTC
>TRBJ1-3|.|once|TRBV28
CASSSISGGTIYF
TGTGCCAGCAGTTCTATTTCTGGCGGGACCATATATTTT
>TRBJ2-1|TRBD1|.|TRBV5-1
CASSLQGSNEQFF
TGCGCCAGCAGCCTACAGGGGTCCAATGAGCAGTTCTTC
>TRBJ1-1|TRBD1|.|TRBV5-6
CASSPTGTGPNTEAFF
TGTGCCAGCAGCCCTACCGGGACAGGCCCTAACACTGAAGCTTTCTTT
>TRBJ1-1|.|.|TRBV7-9
CASSLHSNPEAFF
TGTGCCAGCAGCTTACACAGCAACCCTGAAGCTTTCTTT
>TRBJ2-2|TRBD1|.|TRBV29-1
CSVLPDRVTGELFF
TGCAGCGTGCTGCCGGACAGGGTGACCGGGGAGCTGTTTTTT
>TRBJ1-1|TRBD1|.|TRBV28
CASSPRTGDRTEAFF
TGTGCCAGCAGTCCCCGGACAGGGGATAGGACTGAAGCTTTCTTT
>TRBJ2-1|.|.|TRBV7-9
CASILSSNEQFF
TGTGCCAGCATATTGTCGAGCAATGAGCAGTTCTTC
>TRBJ2-1|TRBD2|.|TRBV2
CASLPTGRGSYNEQFF
TGTGCCAGCCTCCCCACTGGGAGGGGATCCTACAATGAGCAGTTCTTC
>TRBJ1-5|.|.|TRBV6-1
CASSEGGGGSNQPQHF
TGTGCCAGCAGTGAAGGGGGCGGGGGGAGCAATCAGCCCCAGCATTTT
>TRBJ1-2|TRBD1|.|TRBV29-1
CSAGDRNYGYTF
TGCAGCGCAGGGGACAGAAACTATGGCTACACCTTC
>TRBJ1-1|.|.|TRBV5-6
CASSQQREAFF
TGTGCCAGCAGCCAACAACGCGAAGCTTTCTTT
>TRBJ1-6|TRBD1|.|TRBV2
CASSPDRGDDSLHF
TGTGCCAGCAGTCCGGACAGGGGGGATGATTCCCTCCACTTT
>TRBJ2-1|TRBD2|.|TRBV9
CASSVDLRGGKGEQFF
TGTGCCAGCAGCGTAGATTTGCGGGGGGGCAAGGGTGAGCAGTTCTTC
>TRBJ2-1|.|.|TRBV6-5
CARAADSSYNEQFF
TGTGCCAGGGCAGCAGACAGTTCCTACAATGAGCAGTTCTTC
>TRBJ2-4|TRBD1|.|TRBV6-1
CASSGQGAPRDIQYF
TGTGCCAGCAGCGGACAGGGGGCGCCTCGGGACATTCAGTACTTC
>TRBJ2-1|.|.|TRBV19
CASSADNEQFF
TGTGCCAGTAGCGCGGACAATGAGCAGTTCTTC
>TRBJ2-7|TRBD2|few|TRBV18
CASSPGTSGTYEQYF
TGTGCCAGCTCACCAGGGACTAGCGGGACTTACGAGCAGTACTTC
>TRBJ1-1|TRBD1|.|TRBV7-9
CASSLSGQTNGEAFF
TGTGCCAGCAGCCTATCGGGACAGACAAACGGTGAAGCTTTCTTT
>TRBJ2-3|.|.|TRBV9
CASSVAAATDTQYF
TGTGCCAGCAGCGTGGCGGCTGCCACAGATACGCAGTATTTT
>TRBJ2-7|TRBD1|.|TRBV14
CASSQERQGKYEQYF
TGTGCCAGCAGCCAAGAGCGACAGGGCAAGTACGAGCAGTACTTC
>TRBJ2-3|TRBD1|.|TRBV5-4
CASSFTGGISTDTQYF
TGTGCCAGCAGCTTTACAGGGGGCATTAGCACAGATACGCAGTATTTT
>TRBJ1-5|TRBD1|.|TRBV10-3
CAISEGQGSNQPQHF
TGTGCCATCAGTGAAGGACAGGGAAGCAATCAGCCCCAGCATTTT
>TRBJ1-3|.|.|TRBV19
CASSGRENGNTIYF
TGTGCCAGTAGTGGACGGGAGAACGGAAACACCATATATTTT
>TRBJ2-7|.|.|TRBV19
CASSAGYEQYF
TGTGCCAGTAGTGCGGGCTACGAGCAGTACTTC
>TRBJ1-3|.|.|TRBV11-2
CASSRTVSGNTIYF
TGTGCCAGCAGCCGGACAGTCTCTGGAAACACCATATATTTT
>TRBJ2-7|TRBD1|.|TRBV11-2
CASSALRTGIYEQYF
TGTGCCAGCAGCGCCCTTCGGACAGGGATCTACGAGCAGTACTTC
>TRBJ2-7|.|.|TRBV30
CAWRGGAKSSYEQYF
TGTGCCTGGAGAGGGGGTGCTAAGAGCTCCTACGAGCAGTACTTC
>TRBJ2-7|.|few|TRBV6-5
CASSYFNEQYF
TGTGCCAGCAGTTACTTCAACGAGCAGTACTTC
>TRBJ2-7|.|once|TRBV4-1
CASSQAVPRALTYEQYF
TGCGCCAGCAGCCAAGCGGTACCGAGGGCGCTGACCTACGAGCAGTACTTC